What follows is one T cell receptor (beta chain) and its context. This record comes from a study of cytomegalovirus exposure and HLA in healthy donors. Nominally healthy donors were sampled, though unrecorded immune exposures were likely. CDR1 and CDR2 from the germline V gene are LNHDA and SQIVND (reference sequence). CDR3 length: 14 residues. The primer mix had 60 Vbeta and 13 Jbeta primers. Some clones are missing from TCRdb's copy, which holds only in-frame ones; the method was immunoSEQ multiplex PCR. Here the sample spans roughly 160,000 clones, 70% to 90% being singletons. The rearrangement uses TRBV19 and TRBJ2-2; D is perhaps TRBD1 (6 bases). The closer fit of TRBJ1-3 to the DNA end suggests the J call may be wrong. This clonotype was sampled from a young woman in good health and CMV-seronegative. Input material: PBMCs. This CDR3 is CASKQGGSGNTIYF. DNA of the CDR3: TGTGCCAGTAAACAGGGCGGCTCTGGAAACACCATATATTTT.